This TCR beta chain is drawn from a study of a mutant IDH1 vaccine in newly diagnosed glioma. Regarding the study as a whole: Among top peripheral T cell clonotypes, changes seemed unrelated to pseudoprogression.

Sequenced by immunoSEQ multiplex PCR; TCRdb stores in-frame clones only, minus some. This table holds around 40,000 clones, approximately 85% found once. Time point given: week 5, during vaccination. Alongside topical imiquimod, each dose of vaccine comprised 300 ug of mutant IDH1 20-mer peptide. Concerning this clone itself: As yet, its antigen is unknown.

Per the germline V gene, CDR1 is SEHNR and CDR2 is FQNEAQ (reference sequence). The germline V and J ends were trimmed by 2 bases and 2 bases, with 16 bases remaining between them. The CDR3 covers 16 residues. Sequenced here: PBMCs, sampled from a glioma patient whose treatment included an IDH1 peptide vaccine. The V call is TRBV7-9, the J call TRBJ2-7; no clear D gene. This receptor was taken from a man between 35 and 55 years old with glioma. The CDR3 here is CASSLSQDPRPYEQYF. The CDR3 DNA reads as TGTGCCAGCAGCTTATCCCAGGACCCTCGACCCTACGAGCAGTACTTC.